Given below is one T cell receptor (beta chain) in context. The data are from a study of blood T cell repertoires in COVID-19. Study-wide context: The United States, Italy and Spain supplied acute and convalescent COVID-19 samples.

The CDR3 sequence is 14 residues long. Per the germline V gene, CDR1 is LGHDT and CDR2 is YNNKEL (reference sequence). Trimming left V 1 base short and J 2 bases short, with 7 bases between. The Seattle patients joined while their infection was active and were tracked longitudinally afterward. TCRdb keeps only in-frame clones here, not all; method: immunoSEQ multiplex PCR. The top ten hold roughly 11% of the sample, which has about 130,000 clones, around nine tenths seen once. The sequenced sample was peripheral blood. The receptor comes from a woman aged 65 to 85 with COVID-19, enrolled during active disease. V usage is TRBV3-1 (or the pseudogene TRBV3-2) and J usage is TRBJ2-3; D ambiguous. The CDR3 nucleotides are TGTGCCAGCAGCCAAGTTGACATCACAGATACGCAGTATTTT. As protein: CASSQVDITDTQYF.